This TCR beta chain was obtained from a study of T cell responses to AZD1222 COVID-19 vaccine. A note on this clone: Its matching antigen is unknown. The junction shows a germline mismatch at one end, possibly a read error.

Clones were sequenced by immunoSEQ multiplex PCR, and TCRdb holds only the in-frame ones, with some missing. Counted here are 90,000 to 130,000 clones, around nine tenths occurring once; the ten biggest clones make up around 3.3%. Germline V lookup: CDR1 SGHKS, CDR2 YYEKEE (reference sequence). The CDR3 contains 14 residues. Study results and caveats: Seropositive at baseline were only a handful of AZD1222 recipients. In a largely white British group with more females than males, clonal diversity was possibly underestimated.

The rearrangement joins TRBV5-5 to TRBJ2-1; D might be TRBD1 or TRBD2, each matching 5 bases. This TCR was recovered from an adult in good health. The sequenced sample was peripheral blood, obtained on day 0 of MenACWY control vaccination. CDR3 in DNA: TGTGCCAGCAGCTTGGACCGGGGCCACAACGAGCAGTTCTTC. It specifies CASSLDRGHNEQFF.